The 31 T cell receptor beta chains in this list originate from one sample, sequenced in a study of post-analysis software for immune sequencing data. Overall study results and limits: Patients carried 5 or 6 TRBV segments more frequently than controls did, and TRBV5-6, TRBV5-1 and TRBV20-1 were among them.

Incorporated into the TCR beta cDNA libraries were unique molecular identifiers, which served to reduce PCR and sequencing biases. In TCRdb, the PCR reads were re-called with MiXCR into one record per CDR3 protein. The sample lists hundreds of thousands of distinct CDR3 sequences; 59% were seen once. No cognate antigen is known for these TCRs. The sample taken for sequencing was blood. Receptors originate from a girl aged 2 to 10 with multiple sclerosis.

The V call is TRBV6-4, the J call TRBJ2-3; D is unclear. The CDR3 is 13 residues long. Germline CDR1 and CDR2: MRHNA and SNTAGT. V was trimmed by 5 bases and J by 0 bases, leaving 6 bases between them. This CDR3 is CASSRLSTDTQYF. The CDR3 DNA sequence: TGTGCCAGCAGTCGTCTCAGCACAGATACGCAGTATTTT.

This clonotype has a handful of counts. This chain uses TRBV7-2 with TRBJ2-5; 8 nucleotides agree with TRBD2. The CDR3 spans 16 residues. The V gene end was trimmed by 5 bases and the J gene end by 1 base; junction bases not matched to a gene: 9. Germline-derived CDR1 and CDR2 are SGHTA and FQGNSA. The CDR3 DNA reads as TGTGCCAGCAGCCCCGGAGAGCGGGAGAGCCAAGAGACCCAGTACTTC. Translated, it gives CASSPGERESQETQYF. Full variable domain (outside the CDR3, taken from reference TRBV7-2 and TRBJ2-5): GAGVSQSPSNKVTEKGKDVELRCDPISGHTALYWYRQSLGQGLEFLIYFQGNSAPDKSGLPSDRFSAERTGGSVSTLTIQRTQQEDSAVYLCASSPGERESQETQYFGPGTRLLVL.

The genes are TRBV6-5 and TRBJ2-1, with a possible D match to TRBD2 (6 bases). The V end was cut by 6 bases, the J end by 8 bases, with 14 bases between. The CDR3 runs 13 residues. The germline CDR1 and CDR2 sequences are MNHEY and SVGAGI. The CDR3 reads CASRRRAGYEQFF. The CDR3 DNA sequence: TGTGCCAGCAGGCGGAGGGCCGGCTATGAGCAGTTCTTC.

This chain uses TRBV29-1 with TRBJ1-2; 7 bases line up with TRBD1. Trimming took 6 bases from V and 5 from J; bases not matched to a gene: 9. CDR1 and CDR2 from the germline V gene are SQVTM and ANQGSEA. This CDR3 spans 13 amino acids. The CDR3, as DNA: TGCAGCGTCGATGGACAGGATTCTTATGGCTACACCTTC. Translating gives CSVDGQDSYGYTF.

The J gene is TRBJ2-1, the V gene TRBV12-3 or TRBV12-4; either TRBD1 or TRBD2 may fit D (5 bases each). Trimming cost V 6 bases and J 0 bases, with 12 bases left between them. The CDR3 has 15 residues. The CDR3 region is CASRWGSSSYNEQFF. CDR3 DNA sequence: TGTGCCAGCAGGTGGGGGAGTAGCTCCTACAATGAGCAGTTCTTC.

The chain couples TRBV25-1 to TRBJ1-1; D unclear. Looked up from germline, CDR1 is MGHDK and CDR2 is SYGVNS. V was shortened by 2 bases and J by 0 bases, with 10 bases between the two germline ends. There are 15 residues in the CDR3. The chain's CDR3 is CASSEGEGMNTEAFF. The DNA of the CDR3 is TGTGCCAGCAGTGAAGGTGAAGGGATGAACACTGAAGCTTTCTTT. The whole variable domain, remainder taken from reference TRBV25-1 and TRBJ1-1, is EADIYQTPRYLVIGTGKKITLECSQTMGHDKMYWYQQDPGMELHLIHYSYGVNSTEKGDLSSESTVSRIRTEHFPLTLESARPSHTSQYLCASSEGEGMNTEAFFGQGTRLTVV.

This clonotype was counted between two and nine times. The rearrangement joins TRBV20-1 to TRBJ2-3, with TRBD1 matching over 10 bases. The length of the CDR3 is 13 residues. The V gene's germline CDR1 is DFQATT and CDR2 SNEGSKA (reference sequence). V dropped 5 bases and J dropped 5; count of bases not matched to a gene: 4. DNA for the CDR3: TGCAGTGCTCGAGGGACAGGGGTAGATACGCAGTATTTT. Protein: CSARGTGVDTQYF.

The chain links TRBV5-1 to TRBJ2-1; D is uncertain. V lost 4 bases and J lost 5, with 13 bases in between. The CDR3 has 14 residues. Germline loops: CDR1 SGHRS, CDR2 YFSETQ. The CDR3 DNA sequence: TGCGCCAGCAGCCCGCGCAGGCCCAACAATGAGCAGTTCTTC. It codes for CASSPRRPNNEQFF.

This chain joins TRBV9 and TRBJ2-7; D is unresolved. CDR3 length: 14 residues. The germline V gene encodes CDR1 SGDLS and CDR2 YYNGEE. The V end lost 2 bases, the J end lost 0 bases, and 9 bases lay between the germline ends. The CDR3 DNA follows: TGTGCCAGCAGCGTCGGAGACAACTCCTACGAGCAGTACTTC. Encoded protein: CASSVGDNSYEQYF.

This clonotype was counted only a few times. This chain links TRBV11-2 with TRBJ2-1; D is perhaps TRBD2 (6 bases). The germline V and J ends were trimmed by 2 bases and 2 bases, with 10 bases remaining between them. This CDR3 comprises 15 residues. Looked up from germline, CDR1 is SGHAT and CDR2 is FQNNGV. The CDR3 nucleotides read TGTGCCAGCAGCTTACTCACGGGGGCCTACAATGAGCAGTTCTTC. Protein: CASSLLTGAYNEQFF.

The CDR3 is CASSLQGGAGSEQYF. Here the CDR3 DNA reads TGTGCCAGCAGCCTACAGGGGGGTGCGGGGAGCGAGCAGTACTTC. The rearrangement joins TRBV7-8 to TRBJ2-7; 8 nucleotides agree with TRBD1. CDR1 and CDR2 from the germline V gene are SGHVS and FQNEAQ. CDR3 length: 15 residues. The trim removed 5 bases at V and 6 bases at J, leaving 12 bases unmatched.

This clonotype has a handful of counts. V and J are TRBV3-1 and TRBJ2-5, with D possibly called TRBD1 or TRBD2 (5 bases each). The V and J ends lost 3 bases and 5 bases respectively, with 10 bases between them. This CDR3 has 13 amino acids. Germline values: CDR1 LGHDT, CDR2 YNNKEL (reference sequence). The CDR3 bases are TGTGCCAGCAGCCAGGGACCAACGGAGACCCAGTACTTC. Amino acid sequence: CASSQGPTETQYF.

The chain recombines TRBV7-2 with TRBJ2-3; 7 positions agree with TRBD2. CDR1 SGHTA and CDR2 FQGNSA come from the germline V gene. Trimming cost V 0 bases and J 2 bases; bases outside gene matches: 5. The CDR3 is 16 residues long. The CDR3 nucleotides are TGTGCCAGCAGCTTAGCTGGACTAGTCCCCACAGATACGCAGTATTTT. This sequence encodes CASSLAGLVPTDTQYF.

J is TRBJ2-1 and V is TRBV29-1; 7 bases match TRBD2. Germline V gives CDR1 SQVTM, CDR2 ANQGSEA. J was trimmed by 10 bases and V by 7 bases; bases with no gene match: 7. The CDR3 spans 11 residues. The CDR3 DNA follows: TGCAGCGCGTCGCCTAGCGGCGAGCAGTTCTTC. Protein: CSASPSGEQFF.

This clonotype was recorded once. This sequence joins TRBV20-1 and TRBJ2-5; D not certain. The CDR3 has 11 amino acids. Germline CDR1 reads DFQATT; CDR2 reads SNEGSKA (reference sequence). Trimming pared 5 bases from V and 1 base from J, leaving 5 bases between. The CDR3 nucleotides are TGCAGTGCTGAGCGCCAAGAGACCCAGTACTTC. Translated, it gives CSAERQETQYF.

The chain has TRBV11-2 and TRBJ2-3; either TRBD1 or TRBD2 may supply D (5 bases each). The CDR3 is 19 amino acids. Germline lookup yields CDR1 SGHAT and CDR2 FQNNGV. Trimming shortened V by 2 bases and J by 2 bases, and 23 bases separated the two germline ends. The CDR3 DNA sequence: TGTGCCAGCAGCTTAATATCCCCCGGGACGGCCGGAATCACAGATACGCAGTATTTT. Residues: CASSLISPGTAGITDTQYF.

This clonotype came up a few times. The chain links TRBV7-2 to TRBJ2-3, with a possible D match to TRBD2 (5 bases). CDR1 and CDR2 (germline): SGHTA, FQGNSA. V lost 1 base to trimming and J lost 6 bases, with 11 bases between them. CDR3 length: 14 amino acids. The CDR3 DNA follows: TGTGCCAGCAGCTTAGGGGTCCTAGCTGATACGCAGTATTTT. Amino acid sequence: CASSLGVLADTQYF. Drawing the rest from reference TRBV7-2 and TRBJ2-3, the complete variable domain is GAGVSQSPSNKVTEKGKDVELRCDPISGHTALYWYRQSLGQGLEFLIYFQGNSAPDKSGLPSDRFSAERTGGSVSTLTIQRTQQEDSAVYLCASSLGVLADTQYFGPGTRLTVL.

This clonotype occurred a few times. CDR3 protein: CASSLDSQGAYEAFF. The CDR3 bases are TGTGCCAGCAGCTTAGATAGTCAGGGAGCGTATGAAGCTTTCTTT. This rearrangement joins TRBV7-2 to TRBJ1-1; a weak D match, TRBD1 (5 bases). CDR3 length: 15 amino acids. V gave up 1 base and J gave up 7 bases, with 16 bases separating them. CDR1 is SGHTA and CDR2 is FQGNSA in the germline V gene.

The V call is TRBV6-2 or TRBV6-3, the J call TRBJ1-1; D uncertain. The CDR3 loop spans 16 amino acids. Per germline, CDR1 MNHEY and CDR2 SVGEGT. The V and J ends lost 1 base and 3 bases respectively, with 15 bases between them. The CDR3 spells CASSYFGEGVDTEAFF. CDR3 nucleotides: TGTGCCAGCAGTTACTTCGGGGAAGGCGTGGACACTGAAGCTTTCTTT.

The sample holds a few counts of this clonotype. V usage is TRBV20-1 and J usage is TRBJ2-6; D is ambiguous. Trimming cost V 3 bases and J 1 base, with 10 bases left between them. Germline V gene lookup returns CDR1 DFQATT and CDR2 SNEGSKA (reference sequence). The CDR3 length is 15 residues. The CDR3 region is CSARQGLSGANVLTF. For the CDR3, the DNA is TGCAGTGCTAGGCAAGGGTTGTCTGGGGCCAACGTCCTGACTTTC.

This clonotype was seen more than once but under ten times. J is TRBJ1-1 and V is TRBV5-1; D not resolved. In germline, CDR1 is SGHRS, CDR2 YFSETQ. CDR3 size: 15 residues. V gave up 4 bases and J gave up 0 bases, with 13 bases separating them. The CDR3 DNA reads TGCGCCAGCAGCCTCCTAGGAGATATGAACACTGAAGCTTTCTTT. Its translation is CASSLLGDMNTEAFF.

The V call is TRBV12-3 or TRBV12-4, the J call TRBJ2-5, with D unclear. V was shortened by 11 bases and J by 5 bases, with 6 bases between the two germline ends. The CDR3 contains 9 residues. In nucleotides, the CDR3 is TGTGCCCGCCTTGAGACCCAGTACTTC. This codes for CARLETQYF.

A few counts support this clonotype. The V call is TRBV2, the J call TRBJ2-3, with 12 bases matching TRBD2. Looked up from germline, CDR1 is SNHLY and CDR2 is FYNNEI. The ends lost 4 bases at V and 5 bases at J; junction bases unmatched: 7. The CDR3 contains 16 residues. This CDR3 is CASSVLAGGRGDTQYF. The CDR3 nucleotides are TGTGCCAGCAGTGTACTAGCGGGAGGCCGAGGAGATACGCAGTATTTT.

This rearrangement joins TRBV20-1 to TRBJ2-3; 12 nucleotides line up with TRBD2. The length of the CDR3 is 16 residues. Germline CDR1 and CDR2: DFQATT and SNEGSKA (reference sequence). Unmatched junction bases numbered 4, after V lost 0 bases and J lost 3 bases. The CDR3 sequence is CSARDPTSGRTDTQYF. DNA for the CDR3: TGCAGTGCTAGAGATCCGACTAGCGGGAGAACAGATACGCAGTATTTT.

The chain carries TRBV7-3 and TRBJ1-5; the D is unclear. Germline loops: CDR1 SGHTA, CDR2 FQGTGA. Trimming removed 2 bases from V and 6 bases from J, with 11 bases in between. The CDR3 sequence is 14 residues long. The CDR3 sequence is CASSLLGSFQPQHF. The CDR3 DNA reads TGTGCCAGCAGCTTACTGGGCTCTTTTCAGCCCCAGCATTTT.

The chain employs TRBV29-1 and TRBJ1-1, with D possibly TRBD1 on 5 matching bases. Germline-derived CDR1 and CDR2 are SQVTM and ANQGSEA. The ends were cut back, 3 bases at V and 6 bases at J, with 11 bases in the middle. The CDR3 covers 12 residues. The CDR3 coding sequence is TGCAGCGTTGAGGCAGGGTGGGCTGAAGCTTTCTTT. It is translated as CSVEAGWAEAFF.

This clonotype showed up just a few times. The CDR3 loop reads CASSGQGAETQYF. Here the CDR3 DNA reads TGTGCCAGCAGCGGACAGGGGGCGGAGACCCAGTACTTC. The chain links TRBV6-6 to TRBJ2-5, with TRBD1 identical over 11 bases. Germline V CDR1 and CDR2: MNHNY, SVGAGI (reference sequence). V was clipped by 6 bases and J by 5 bases; unmatched bases: 2. The length of the CDR3 is 13 residues.

This clonotype was detected only a few times. A much larger clone lies one base from this, so it may be a read error. This rearrangement joins TRBV5-1 to TRBJ2-4; TRBD2 matches at 9 bases. The tail of the sequence fits TRBJ2-7 better, so the J call may be wrong. The CDR3 consists of 14 residues. Per the germline V gene, CDR1 is SGHRS and CDR2 is YFSETQ. Written as DNA, the CDR3 is TGCGCCAGCAGCGTCGGGACTAGCAATCCCGAGCAGTACTTC. This gives the protein CASSVGTSNPEQYF.

The rearrangement uses TRBV5-6 and TRBJ2-1, with 7 nucleotides matching TRBD2. CDR3 length equals 18 residues. Germline-derived CDR1 and CDR2 are SGHDT and YYEEEE. V gave up 3 bases and J gave up 0 bases; unmatched junction bases: 12. The CDR3 DNA sequence: TGTGCCAGCAGCTCGATGGCGAGCGGGACGAGCTCCTACAATGAGCAGTTCTTC. Its protein is CASSSMASGTSSYNEQFF.

V usage is TRBV7-2 and J usage is TRBJ1-2; possible D gene TRBD1, 6 bases. Trimming shortened V by 4 bases and J by 8 bases, and 14 bases separated the two germline ends. Germline V CDR1 and CDR2: SGHTA, FQGNSA. This CDR3 contains 13 residues. The CDR3 region is CASSSRTQGGYTF. Here the CDR3 DNA reads TGTGCCAGCAGCTCCCGGACACAGGGAGGCTACACCTTC.

The V call is TRBV6-1, the J call TRBJ1-2; possible D gene TRBD1, 5 bases. This CDR3 comprises 13 residues. Trimming pared 8 bases from V and 8 bases from J, leaving 18 bases between. Germline CDR1 reads MNHNS; CDR2 reads SASEGT. DNA of the CDR3: TGTGCCAGCCAACCCGACGGCTCAGGGGGCTACACCTTC. Its protein is CASQPDGSGGYTF.